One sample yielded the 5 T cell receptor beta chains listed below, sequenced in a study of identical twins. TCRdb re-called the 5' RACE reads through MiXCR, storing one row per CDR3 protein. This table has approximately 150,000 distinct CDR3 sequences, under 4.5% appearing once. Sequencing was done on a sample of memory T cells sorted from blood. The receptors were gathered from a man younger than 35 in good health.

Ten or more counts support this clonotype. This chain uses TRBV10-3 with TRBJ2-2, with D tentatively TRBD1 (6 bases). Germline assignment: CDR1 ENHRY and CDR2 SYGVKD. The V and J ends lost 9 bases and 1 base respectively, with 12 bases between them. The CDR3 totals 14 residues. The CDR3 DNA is TGTGCCATGCAAAGAGGGGGGAACACCGGGGAGCTGTTTTTT. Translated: CAMQRGGNTGELFF.

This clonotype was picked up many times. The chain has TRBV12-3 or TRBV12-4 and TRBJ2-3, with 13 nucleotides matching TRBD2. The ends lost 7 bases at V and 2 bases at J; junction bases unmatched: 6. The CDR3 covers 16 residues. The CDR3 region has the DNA TGTGCCAGCAAGGGACTAGCGGGGACTTACACAGATACGCAGTATTTT. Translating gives CASKGLAGTYTDTQYF.

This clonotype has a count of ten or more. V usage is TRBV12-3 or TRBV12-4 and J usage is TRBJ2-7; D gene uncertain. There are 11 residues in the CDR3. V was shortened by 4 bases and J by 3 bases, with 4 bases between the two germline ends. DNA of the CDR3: TGTGCCAGCAGTTCCCGCTACGAGCAGTACTTC. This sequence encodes CASSSRYEQYF.

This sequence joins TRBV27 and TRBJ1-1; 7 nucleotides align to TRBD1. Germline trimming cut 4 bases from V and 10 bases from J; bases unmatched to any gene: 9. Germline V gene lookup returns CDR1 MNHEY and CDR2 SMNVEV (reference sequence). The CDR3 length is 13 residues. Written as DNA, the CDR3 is TGTGCCAGCAGTTCAGACAGGGTATCGAGAGCTTTCTTT. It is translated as CASSSDRVSRAFF.

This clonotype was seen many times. In DNA form, the CDR3 reads TGTGCCAGCAGCCTCAGACAGAGACAAGAGACCCAGTACTTC. This sequence encodes CASSLRQRQETQYF. The gene calls are TRBV7-2 and TRBJ2-5; perhaps TRBD1 as D (5 bases). Germline lookup yields CDR1 SGHTA and CDR2 FQGNSA. This CDR3 spans 14 amino acids. Trimming removed 5 bases from V and 2 bases from J, with 12 bases in between.